This is a list of T cell receptor beta chains from one sample in a study of shared clonotypes between healthy human individuals. TCRdb's table, derived via immunoSEQ multiplex PCR, lists solely in-frame clones and lacks some. This table has 450,000 to 500,000 clones, 70% to 85% appearing once. The specimen was PBMCs. Receptors originate from a woman aged 40 to 50 in good health. Some clones in this sample may be carry-over from other donors' samples. Each CDR3 is given with its conserved first and last residue. Fields, in order: V gene, J gene, clone size, D gene, CDR3 DNA, CDR3 protein. A D gene is named only where the DNA matches it firmly. Only part of the rows carry a size: once, few, many, or a class if the clone is expanded.

>TRBV5-6|TRBJ1-2|-|-
TGTGCCAGCAGCTTTCCCAGGGCGGAAGGCTACACCTTC
CASSFPRAEGYTF
>TRBV5-1|TRBJ2-1|-|TRBD2
TGCGCCAGCAGCTTTCGGACTAGCGGATACAATGAGCAGTTCTTC
CASSFRTSGYNEQFF
>TRBV28|TRBJ1-5|-|TRBD1
TGTGCCAGCAGTCCCCAGGACAGGGGGCAGCCTCAGCCCCAGCATTTT
CASSPQDRGQPQPQHF
>TRBV5-4|TRBJ1-2|-|-
TGTGCCAGCAGCTTGGAGGGCCGGGGGGGCTATGGCTACACCTTC
CASSLEGRGGYGYTF
>TRBV7-9|TRBJ2-5|once|-
TGTGCCAGCAGCTTCGGCGAGACCCAGTACTTC
CASSFGETQYF
>TRBV6-4|TRBJ1-1|few|-
TGTGCCAGCAGTGCGGAGGATGGAACTGAAGCTTTCTTT
CASSAEDGTEAFF
>TRBV7-9|TRBJ2-3|-|-
TGTGCCAGCAGCTCCCGTCCAGATACGCAGTATTTT
CASSSRPDTQYF
>TRBV9|TRBJ2-7|many|-
TGTGCCAGCAGCTTAAGGGTAGACTCCTACGAGCAGTACTTC
CASSLRVDSYEQYF
>TRBV28|TRBJ1-3|-|-
TGTGCCAGCAGTTTACCCCCCGGCTCTGGAAACACCATATATTTT
CASSLPPGSGNTIYF
>TRBV19|TRBJ2-7|-|-
TGTGCCAGTAGTATAGGTTCCTACGAGCAGTACTTC
CASSIGSYEQYF
>TRBV5-5|TRBJ2-6|-|-
TGTGCCAGCAGCCACGCAGGGTCTGGGGCCAACGTCCTGACTTTC
CASSHAGSGANVLTF
>TRBV7-9|TRBJ2-7|-|TRBD1
TGTGCCAGCAGCCTAGGACAGGACCGCTACGAGCAGTACTTC
CASSLGQDRYEQYF
>TRBV30|TRBJ1-1|-|-
TGTGCCTGGAGTCCGCAGGGGTTTAGGACTGAAGCTTTCTTT
CAWSPQGFRTEAFF
>TRBV11-3|TRBJ2-7|-|-
TGTGCCAGCAGCTTAGTTGGGGGCTACGAGCAGTACTTC
CASSLVGGYEQYF
>TRBV7-3|TRBJ2-3|-|TRBD2
TGTGCCAGCAGCACGGGTGGGGACTACGATACGCAGTATTTT
CASSTGGDYDTQYF
>TRBV5-5|TRBJ2-2|few|-
TGTGCCAGCACCGTCTACAGGACAGCGTTAAACACCGGGGAGCTGTTTTTT
CASTVYRTALNTGELFF
>TRBV30|TRBJ2-2|-|TRBD2
TGTGCCTGGAGTACTAGCGGGGCCACCGGGGAGCTGTTTTTT
CAWSTSGATGELFF
>TRBV11-2|TRBJ2-5|-|TRBD1
TGTGCCAGCAGCTTAGGGGACAGGGCATCCCAAGAGACCCAGTACTTC
CASSLGDRASQETQYF
>TRBV5-4|TRBJ1-1|-|-
TGTGCCAGCAGCATGAGGGGGAATTCCTACGCTTTCTTT
CASSMRGNSYAFF
>TRBV27|TRBJ2-7|-|-
TGTGCCAGCAGTTCCAGTGGGGGGTCCTACGAGCAGTACTTC
CASSSSGGSYEQYF
>TRBV5-1|TRBJ1-1|-|-
TGCGCCAGCAGCTTGAGGGCGAGGAGGGGCACTGAAGCTTTCTTT
CASSLRARRGTEAFF
>TRBV7-6|TRBJ1-5|-|-
TGTGCCAGCAGCTTGAGCGACAATCAGCCCCAGCATTTT
CASSLSDNQPQHF
>TRBV11-2|TRBJ2-3|few|-
TGTGCCAGCGGCCCCCGGGTGGGGCGCACAGATACGCAGTATTTT
CASGPRVGRTDTQYF